This T cell receptor beta chain was profiled in a study of type 1 and type 2 diabetes patients. V was cut by 3 bases and J by 1 base, with 5 bases left in between. This CDR3 contains 13 residues. Germline V gene lookup returns CDR1 MNHNS and CDR2 SASEGT. The PCR template was genomic DNA. Amplification of the beta chain CDR3 used 30 forward and 13 reverse multiplex primers. Using its own MiXCR run on the multiplex PCR reads, TCRdb lists one record per CDR3 protein. This sample has 250,000 or so distinct CDR3 sequences, with roughly 44% found just once. This receptor was obtained from a man between 18 and 35 years old with type 2 diabetes. The chain links TRBV6-1 to TRBJ2-3, with TRBD1 as a possible D gene (5 bases). The sequencing input was peripheral blood mononuclear cells (PBMCs). The CDR3 bases are TGTGCCAGCAGTGACAGGGGCACAGATACGCAGTATTTT. It codes for CASSDRGTDTQYF.